Below are 5 T cell receptor beta chains sequenced from a single sample in a study of response to subunit inactivated influenza vaccine. TCRdb passed the RT-PCR reads through MiXCR, listing each CDR3 protein once. The sample records about 520,000 distinct CDR3 sequences, around 25% being singletons. The sequences come from CD4+ T cells sorted from PBMCs, collected 5 days after vaccination. These TCRs come from a man in his forties or fifties who received an inactivated influenza vaccine.

CDR3 DNA sequence: TGTGCCAATAGCGGAGGGGGCGATGAGCAGTTCTTC. Translation: CANSGGGDEQFF. The chain links TRBV10-3 to TRBJ2-1, with D possibly matching TRBD1 (7 bases). V lost 10 bases and J 8 bases, leaving 15 bases between the germline ends. This CDR3 has 12 amino acids. Per germline, CDR1 ENHRY and CDR2 SYGVKD.

The chain recombines TRBV20-1 with TRBJ2-3, with unresolved D. Germline V gene data show CDR1 as DFQATT and CDR2 as SNEGSKA (reference sequence). CDR3 length: 14 residues. Trimming took 3 bases from V and 3 from J, leaving 13 bases between them. DNA for the CDR3: TGCAGTGCTAGCGGCCTAGTAAAAACAGATACGCAGTATTTT. Translated, it gives CSASGLVKTDTQYF.

This clonotype was detected only a few times. In nucleotides, the CDR3 is TGTGCCAGCAGTTTCAACCGGGACAGGGGCACTGAAGCTTTCTTT. It yields the protein CASSFNRDRGTEAFF. V gene TRBV6-2 or TRBV6-3 combines with J gene TRBJ1-1, with TRBD1 matching over 10 bases. Germline V CDR1 and CDR2: MNHEY, SVGEGT. This CDR3 has 15 amino acids. The trim removed 4 bases at V and 4 bases at J, leaving 6 bases unmatched.

This chain connects TRBV6-2 or TRBV6-3 to TRBJ2-1; TRBD2 might be the D (5 bases). Germline V gives CDR1 MNHEY, CDR2 SVGEGT. V lost 0 bases, J lost 9 bases, and 9 bases lay in between. CDR3 length: 13 residues. DNA for the CDR3: TGTGCCAGCAGTTACTCTCGGGGATTTGAGCAGTTCTTC. Protein product: CASSYSRGFEQFF.

Only one count was recorded for this clonotype. The rearrangement joins TRBV4-2 to TRBJ1-2; the D is unclear. The V end lost 1 base, the J end lost 8 bases, and 8 bases lay between the germline ends. The CDR3 has 12 residues. Germline CDR1 is LGHNA and CDR2 is YNFKEQ. CDR3 region: CASSQGATGYTF. The CDR3 region has the DNA TGTGCCAGCAGCCAAGGTGCAACGGGCTACACCTTC.